This T cell receptor beta chain was sequenced for a study of T cell responses to AZD1222 COVID-19 vaccine. General study findings and limits: Among vaccine-associated CD4 TCRs, coverage spanned spike, with dominance at 160-218 and 743-854. There were mostly white British donors and more females than males, and clonal diversity was possibly underestimated. Of spike-specific TCRs, nearly half reportedly target regions left unmutated in variants.

A word on this clone: Its antigen is not identified.

The table came from immunoSEQ multiplex PCR; TCRdb's copy has only in-frame clones and leaves some out. This table has around 140,000 clones, about 90% appearing once. This material consisted of peripheral blood, taken 28 days after the second AZD1222 dose. This clonotype was sampled from an adult who received the AZD1222 COVID-19 vaccine.

The CDR3 sequence is CASSPAGGREAFF. CDR3 bases: TGCGCCAGCAGCCCCGCTGGGGGTCGGGAAGCTTTCTTT. The genes are TRBV5-1 and TRBJ1-1; weak D call: TRBD1 (5 bases). There are 13 residues in the CDR3. Germline lookup yields CDR1 SGHRS and CDR2 YFSETQ. V lost 4 bases and J 8 bases, leaving 15 bases between the germline ends. Full variable domain (rest looked up from reference TRBV5-1 and TRBJ1-1): KAGVTQTPRYLIKTRGQQVTLSCSPISGHRSVSWYQQTPGQGLQFLFEYFSETQRNKGNFPGRFSGRQFSNSRSEMNVSTLELGDSALYLCASSPAGGREAFFGQGTRLTVV.